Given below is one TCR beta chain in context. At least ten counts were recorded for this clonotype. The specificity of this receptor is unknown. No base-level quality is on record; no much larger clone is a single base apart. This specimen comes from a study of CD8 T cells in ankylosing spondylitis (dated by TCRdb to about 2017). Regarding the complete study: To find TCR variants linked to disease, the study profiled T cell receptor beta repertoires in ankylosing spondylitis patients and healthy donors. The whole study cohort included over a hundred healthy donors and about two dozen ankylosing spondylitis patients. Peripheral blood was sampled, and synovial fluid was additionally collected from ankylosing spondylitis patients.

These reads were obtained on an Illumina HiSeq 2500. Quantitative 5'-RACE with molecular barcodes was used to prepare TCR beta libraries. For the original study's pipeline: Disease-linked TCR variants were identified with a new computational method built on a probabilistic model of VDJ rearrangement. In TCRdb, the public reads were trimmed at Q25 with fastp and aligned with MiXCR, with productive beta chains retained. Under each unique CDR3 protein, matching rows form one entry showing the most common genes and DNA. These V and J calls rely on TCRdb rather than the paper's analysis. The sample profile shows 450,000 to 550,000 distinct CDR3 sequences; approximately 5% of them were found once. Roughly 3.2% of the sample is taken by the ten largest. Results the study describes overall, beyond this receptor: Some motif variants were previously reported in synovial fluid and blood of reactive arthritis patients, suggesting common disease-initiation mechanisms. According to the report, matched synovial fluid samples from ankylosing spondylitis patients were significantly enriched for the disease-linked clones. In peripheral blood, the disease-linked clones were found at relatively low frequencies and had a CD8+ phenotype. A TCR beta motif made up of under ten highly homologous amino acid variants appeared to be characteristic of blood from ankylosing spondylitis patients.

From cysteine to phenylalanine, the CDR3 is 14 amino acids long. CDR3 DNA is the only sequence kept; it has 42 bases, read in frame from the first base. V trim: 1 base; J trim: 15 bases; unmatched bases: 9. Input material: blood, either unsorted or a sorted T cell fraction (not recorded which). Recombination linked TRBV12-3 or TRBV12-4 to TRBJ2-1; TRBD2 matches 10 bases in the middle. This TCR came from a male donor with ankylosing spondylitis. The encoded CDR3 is CASSLGTSGRGGFF. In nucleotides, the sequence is TGTGCCAGCAGTTTAGGGACTAGCGGAAGGGGTGGGTTCTTC.